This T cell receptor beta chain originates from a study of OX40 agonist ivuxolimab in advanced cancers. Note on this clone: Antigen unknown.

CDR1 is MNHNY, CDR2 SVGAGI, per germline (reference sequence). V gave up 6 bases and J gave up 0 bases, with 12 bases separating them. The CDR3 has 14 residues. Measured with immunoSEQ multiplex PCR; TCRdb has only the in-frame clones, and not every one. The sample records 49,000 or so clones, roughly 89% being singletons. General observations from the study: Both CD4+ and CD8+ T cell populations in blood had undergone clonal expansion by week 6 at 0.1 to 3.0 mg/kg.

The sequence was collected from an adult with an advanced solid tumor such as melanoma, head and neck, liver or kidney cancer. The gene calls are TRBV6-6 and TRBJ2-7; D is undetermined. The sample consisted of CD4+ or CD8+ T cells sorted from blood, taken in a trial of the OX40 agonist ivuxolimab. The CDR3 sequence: CASRKKPRSYEQYF. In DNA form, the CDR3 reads TGTGCCAGCAGAAAAAAACCACGCTCCTACGAGCAGTACTTC.